Listed below are T cell receptor beta chains from one sample, sequenced in a study of blood T cell repertoires in COVID-19. Profiling relied on immunoSEQ multiplex PCR, and the TCRdb table lists in-frame clones only, not all of them. The sample carries under 45,000 clones, about nine tenths recorded once. The sequenced sample consisted of peripheral blood. These receptors were obtained from a human donor in a cohort sampled during active COVID-19. The conserved cysteine and the conserved F or W are not part of the CDR3 here. Size tells how often a clone was seen (once, few, many) or the class of an expanded clone, and some rows leave it out.

CDR3 protein: ASSPGAGRDSNQPQH
J gene: TRBJ1-5
V gene: TRBV19
clone size: .

CDR3 protein: ATSSPITGQGPYEQY
J gene: TRBJ2-7
V gene: TRBV15
clone size: .

CDR3 protein: ASSYSSGGNNSPLH
J gene: TRBJ1-6
V gene: TRBV13
clone size: once

CDR3 protein: ASSSTGGFNEQY
J gene: TRBJ2-7
V gene: TRBV6-2/TRBV6-3
clone size: .

CDR3 protein: ASSYLVSGLAGRPDEQY
J gene: TRBJ2-7
V gene: TRBV7-2
clone size: .

CDR3 protein: ASTQQGINQPQH
J gene: TRBJ1-5
V gene: TRBV2
clone size: .

CDR3 protein: ASSLGLLDTGELF
J gene: TRBJ2-2
V gene: TRBV10-2
clone size: .

CDR3 protein: ASSEWQGSYEQY
J gene: TRBJ2-7
V gene: TRBV25-1
clone size: .

CDR3 protein: SVKGQDYEQY
J gene: TRBJ2-7
V gene: TRBV29-1
clone size: .

CDR3 protein: ASSPTSGGYNEQF
J gene: TRBJ2-1
V gene: TRBV7-7
clone size: .

CDR3 protein: ASSQRDTGELF
J gene: TRBJ2-2
V gene: TRBV7-9
clone size: .

CDR3 protein: ASSPSGSGNTIY
J gene: TRBJ1-3
V gene: TRBV7-9
clone size: .

CDR3 protein: ASSFRGNTEAF
J gene: TRBJ1-1
V gene: TRBV5-1
clone size: .

CDR3 protein: ASRDRGLYNEQF
J gene: TRBJ2-1
V gene: TRBV10-2
clone size: .

CDR3 protein: ASSLGQGLNTEAF
J gene: TRBJ1-1
V gene: TRBV7-2
clone size: .

CDR3 protein: ASSIDRTTLNTEAF
J gene: TRBJ1-1
V gene: TRBV19
clone size: .

CDR3 protein: ASSPGGQGGNTIY
J gene: TRBJ1-3
V gene: TRBV18
clone size: .

CDR3 protein: ASSQGQGAVGTEAF
J gene: TRBJ1-1
V gene: TRBV18
clone size: .

CDR3 protein: ASSFPGLDYNEQF
J gene: TRBJ2-1
V gene: TRBV5-8
clone size: .

CDR3 protein: SVLTGTTYEQY
J gene: TRBJ2-7
V gene: TRBV29-1
clone size: .

CDR3 protein: ASSQRTGRPYNEQF
J gene: TRBJ2-1
V gene: TRBV4-3
clone size: .

CDR3 protein: ASSLAGGDSYGYT
J gene: TRBJ1-2
V gene: TRBV7-2
clone size: .

CDR3 protein: ASSYPQYSYEQY
J gene: TRBJ2-7
V gene: TRBV6-2/TRBV6-3
clone size: .

CDR3 protein: ASSYNQYEQY
J gene: TRBJ2-7
V gene: TRBV6-5
clone size: .

CDR3 protein: ASSQVIGGAYEQY
J gene: TRBJ2-7
V gene: TRBV4-3
clone size: .

CDR3 protein: ALRMLTGTEAF
J gene: TRBJ1-1
V gene: TRBV10-3
clone size: .

CDR3 protein: ASSVIEGPYVGNTIY
J gene: TRBJ1-3
V gene: TRBV9
clone size: .

CDR3 protein: SASQVSSHYGYT
J gene: TRBJ1-2
V gene: TRBV20-1
clone size: .

CDR3 protein: ASSPGGQPQH
J gene: TRBJ1-5
V gene: TRBV7-9
clone size: few

CDR3 protein: ASSPSGGDGYT
J gene: TRBJ1-2
V gene: TRBV12-3/TRBV12-4
clone size: .

CDR3 protein: ASSPQGAGNTIY
J gene: TRBJ1-3
V gene: TRBV4-3
clone size: few